The clone carrying this T cell receptor beta chain was seen ten or more times. This entry belongs to a study of T cell repertoires in cytomegalovirus infection. CDR1 is SGHTA and CDR2 is FQGNSA in the germline V gene. The CDR3 is 16 residues long. V shed 3 bases and J shed 1 base, with 14 bases lying between them. TCRdb processed the reads anew with MiXCR; each CDR3 protein has one entry. The top ten hold less than 15% of the sample, which has roughly 280,000 distinct CDR3 sequences, over 8% seen once. Sequencing input: PBMCs. This clonotype was obtained from a human donor in good health (CMV status not recorded). Some clones in this sample may be carry-over from other donors' samples. The chain employs TRBV7-2 and TRBJ2-3, with D possibly being TRBD2 (6 bases). The CDR3 region is CASSLVRGGGTDTQYF. For the CDR3, the DNA is TGTGCCAGCAGCTTGGTGAGGGGAGGAGGCACAGATACGCAGTATTTT.